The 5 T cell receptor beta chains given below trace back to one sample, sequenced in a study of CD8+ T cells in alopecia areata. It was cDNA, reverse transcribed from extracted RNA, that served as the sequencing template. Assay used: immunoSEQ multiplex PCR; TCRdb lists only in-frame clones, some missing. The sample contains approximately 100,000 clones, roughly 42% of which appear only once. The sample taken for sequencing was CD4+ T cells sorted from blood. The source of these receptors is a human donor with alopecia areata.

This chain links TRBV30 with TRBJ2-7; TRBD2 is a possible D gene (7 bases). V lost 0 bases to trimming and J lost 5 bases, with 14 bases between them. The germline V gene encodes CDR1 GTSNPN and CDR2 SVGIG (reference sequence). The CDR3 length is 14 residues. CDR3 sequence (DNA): TGTGCCTGGAGTGTAGGGGGAGGGCTGCACGAGCAGTACTTC. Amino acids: CAWSVGGGLHEQYF.

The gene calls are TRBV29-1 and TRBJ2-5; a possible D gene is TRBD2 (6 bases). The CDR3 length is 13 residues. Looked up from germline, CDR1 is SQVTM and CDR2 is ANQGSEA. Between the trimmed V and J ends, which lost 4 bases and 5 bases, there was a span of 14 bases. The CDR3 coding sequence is TGCAGCGTTGGGACGACTAGTCTGGAGACCCAGTACTTC. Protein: CSVGTTSLETQYF. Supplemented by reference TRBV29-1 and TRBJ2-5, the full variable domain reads SAVISQKPSRDICQRGTSLTIQCQVDSQVTMMFWYRQQPGQSLTLIATANQGSEATYESGFVIDKFPISRPNLTFSTLTVSNMSPEDSSIYLCSVGTTSLETQYFGPGTRLLVL.

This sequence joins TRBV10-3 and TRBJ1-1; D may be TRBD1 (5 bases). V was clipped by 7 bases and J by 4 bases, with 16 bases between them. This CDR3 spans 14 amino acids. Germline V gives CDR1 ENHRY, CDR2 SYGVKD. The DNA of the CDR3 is TGTGCCATCAAGAGAGAGGGGACCTCCACTGAAGCTTTCTTT. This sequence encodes CAIKREGTSTEAFF.

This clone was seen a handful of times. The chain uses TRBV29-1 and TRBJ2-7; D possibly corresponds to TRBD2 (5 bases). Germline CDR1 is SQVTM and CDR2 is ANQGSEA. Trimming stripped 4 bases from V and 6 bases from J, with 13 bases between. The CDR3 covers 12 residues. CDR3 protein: CSVVQTRGEQYF. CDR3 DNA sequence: TGCAGCGTTGTACAGACCCGGGGCGAGCAGTACTTC.

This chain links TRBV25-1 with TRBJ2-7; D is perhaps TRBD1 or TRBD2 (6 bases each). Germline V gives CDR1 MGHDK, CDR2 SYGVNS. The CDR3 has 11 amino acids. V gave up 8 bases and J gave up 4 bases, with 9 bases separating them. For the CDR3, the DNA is TGTGCCAGCCGAGGGGGGTACGAGCAGTACTTC. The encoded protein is CASRGGYEQYF.